Following are 8 T cell receptor beta chains from one sample sequenced in a study of cytomegalovirus exposure and HLA in healthy donors. It was with 60 Vbeta and 13 Jbeta primers that the PCR ran. The data were produced by immunoSEQ multiplex PCR, yet TCRdb's version contains in-frame clones alone and is incomplete. The sample has approximately 120,000 clones; about 73% are singletons. Sequences were obtained from PBMCs. The receptors here all came from a woman in her 50s in good health and CMV-seropositive.

CDR3: CRWGSNYGYTF. DNA for the CDR3: TGCAGGTGGGGCAGTAACTATGGCTACACCTTC. This chain connects TRBV20-1 to TRBJ1-2; a possible D gene is TRBD1 (5 bases). This CDR3 contains 11 residues. The germline gives CDR1 DFQATT, CDR2 SNEGSKA (reference sequence).

The rearrangement links TRBV2 to TRBJ2-2, with a weak D call TRBD1 (6 bases). The CDR3 is 14 residues long. The germline V and J ends were trimmed by 6 bases and 8 bases, with 16 bases remaining between them. From germline, CDR1 is SNHLY and CDR2 FYNNEI. The CDR3 sequence is CASRVQGMAGELFF. The CDR3 DNA follows: TGTGCCAGCAGGGTACAGGGCATGGCGGGGGAGCTGTTTTTT.

The table lists this clone with a few counts. In DNA form, the CDR3 reads TGTGCCAGGACGGGACTAGCGGCGAACACCGGGGAGCTGTTTTTT. Translating it yields CARTGLAANTGELFF. V and J are TRBV6-6 and TRBJ2-2, with 11 bases lining up with TRBD2. Germline trimming cut 9 bases from V and 0 bases from J; bases unmatched to any gene: 3. The CDR3 extends over 15 amino acids. Germline CDR1 MNHNY, CDR2 SVGAGI (reference sequence).

A single count supports this clone. The V and J genes are TRBV18 and TRBJ1-2; tentative D call: TRBD1 (5 bases). The V gene lost 6 bases and the J gene lost 6 bases, with 20 bases spanning the gap. The CDR3 consists of 15 residues. Looked up from germline, CDR1 is KGHSH and CDR2 is LQKENI. The CDR3 reads CASSPSLQQVNGYTF. CDR3 nucleotides: TGTGCCAGCTCGCCAAGCTTGCAACAGGTTAATGGCTACACCTTC. Full variable domain (outside the CDR3, taken from reference TRBV18 and TRBJ1-2): NAGVMQNPRHLVRRRGQEARLRCSPMKGHSHVYWYRQLPEEGLKFMVYLQKENIIDESGMPKERFSAEFPKEGPSILRIQQVVRGDSAAYFCASSPSLQQVNGYTFGSGTRLTVV.

The genes are TRBV2 and TRBJ1-2, with TRBD1 matching 10 bases. Trimming took 4 bases from V and 3 from J; bases not matched to a gene: 5. The germline V gene encodes CDR1 SNHLY and CDR2 FYNNEI. The CDR3 spans 15 residues. The CDR3 region is CASSVGDRGYYGYTF. DNA of the CDR3: TGTGCCAGCAGTGTAGGGGACAGGGGATACTATGGCTACACCTTC. Based on the CDR3 plus reference TRBV2 and TRBJ1-2, the full variable domain is EPEVTQTPSHQVTQMGQEVILRCVPISNHLYFYWYRQILGQKVEFLVSFYNNEISEKSEIFDDQFSVERPDGSNFTLKIRSTKLEDSAMYFCASSVGDRGYYGYTFGSGTRLTVV.

V is TRBV7-9 and J is TRBJ1-4; no definite D call. Germline assignment: CDR1 SEHNR and CDR2 FQNEAQ (reference sequence). Trimming stripped 3 bases from V and 0 bases from J, with 11 bases between. The CDR3 extends over 16 amino acids. CDR3 protein: CASSFPGYATNEKLFF. Written as DNA, the CDR3 is TGTGCCAGCAGCTTTCCGGGATATGCAACTAATGAAAAACTGTTTTTT.

The chain employs TRBV11-2 and TRBJ1-6; no definite D call. Trimming removed 1 base at V and 0 bases at J, with 4 bases between. This CDR3 is built from 15 residues. Germline loops: CDR1 SGHAT, CDR2 FQNNGV. As DNA, the CDR3 is TGTGCCAGCAGCTTAGCGGGCTCCTATAATTCACCCCTCCACTTT. Amino acids: CASSLAGSYNSPLHF.

V gene TRBV5-4 combines with J gene TRBJ1-2; D gene unclear. The CDR3 runs 16 residues. Looked up from germline, CDR1 is SGHNT and CDR2 is YYREEE (reference sequence). Trimming left V 3 bases short and J 4 bases short, with 19 bases between. The CDR3 sequence is CASSYELPASGYGYTF. Here the CDR3 DNA reads TGTGCCAGCAGCTATGAACTTCCGGCGTCGGGCTATGGCTACACCTTC.